This passage covers 30 T cell receptor beta chains from one sample sequenced in a study of blood T cell repertoires in COVID-19. Sequenced by immunoSEQ multiplex PCR; TCRdb stores in-frame clones only, minus some. Among tens of thousands of clones listed, 75% to 90% were seen once. Sequencing used peripheral blood. The receptor set was obtained from a woman older than 75 with acute or convalescent COVID-19.

V usage is TRBV7-2 and J usage is TRBJ2-2; D may be TRBD2 (5 bases). The V gene lost 5 bases and the J gene lost 6 bases, with 13 bases spanning the gap. Germline V CDR1 and CDR2: SGHTA, FQGNSA. This CDR3 spans 14 amino acids. For the CDR3, the DNA is TGTGCCAGCAGCCCTAGAGACTACTCCGGGGAGCTGTTTTTT. Protein sequence: CASSPRDYSGELFF.

This chain uses TRBV21-1 with TRBJ1-2. TRBV21-1 is a pseudogene locus. The CDR3 spans 12 residues. This CDR3 is CASNGGSRGYTF. CDR3 nucleotide sequence: TGTGCCAGCAACGGGGGGTCCCGTGGCTACACCTTC.

There are a few counts of this clone. The CDR3 region is CASSLVRDNGYTF. CDR3 nucleotide sequence: TGTGCCAGCAGTTTAGTCAGAGACAATGGCTACACCTTC. The V call is TRBV12-3 or TRBV12-4, the J call TRBJ1-2; no reliable D call. The CDR3 covers 13 residues. V lost 1 base and J 6 bases, leaving 9 bases between the germline ends.

The CDR3 loop reads CAWSTSQGAKLFF. The CDR3 DNA sequence: TGTGCCTGGAGTACTTCGCAGGGGGCGAAACTGTTTTTT. V gene TRBV30 combines with J gene TRBJ1-4; 8 bases align to TRBD1. J lost 11 bases, V lost 2 bases, and 7 bases had no gene match. Germline CDR1 reads GTSNPN; CDR2 reads SVGIG (reference sequence). The CDR3 length is 13 residues. Full variable domain (rest looked up from reference TRBV30 and TRBJ1-4): SQTIHQWPATLVQPVGSPLSLECTVEGTSNPNLYWYRQAAGRGLQLLFYSVGIGQISSEVPQNLSASRPQDRQFILSSKKLLLSDSGFYLCAWSTSQGAKLFFGSGTQLSVL.

The V gene is TRBV5-1, the J gene TRBJ1-6; TRBD1 aligns across 7 bases. The germline CDR1 and CDR2 sequences are SGHRS and YFSETQ. Trimming took 0 bases from V and 10 from J; bases not matched to a gene: 4. CDR3 length: 14 residues. The DNA of the CDR3 is TGCGCCAGCAGCTTGGGACAGGGACCCTCACCCCTCCACTTT. This translates into CASSLGQGPSPLHF. Full variable domain (rest looked up from reference TRBV5-1 and TRBJ1-6): KAGVTQTPRYLIKTRGQQVTLSCSPISGHRSVSWYQQTPGQGLQFLFEYFSETQRNKGNFPGRFSGRQFSNSRSEMNVSTLELGDSALYLCASSLGQGPSPLHFGNGTRLTVT.

This sequence joins TRBV6-4 and TRBJ2-3, with 10 bases lining up with TRBD2. Germline V CDR1 and CDR2: MRHNA, SNTAGT. With 3 bases clipped from V and 9 bases from J, the junction kept 9 bases outside the gene matches. This CDR3 comprises 15 residues. CDR3 amino acids: CASSELSGGTGTQYF. CDR3 nucleotides: TGTGCCAGCAGTGAACTTAGCGGGGGGACCGGGACGCAGTATTTT.

The chain employs TRBV4-1 and TRBJ1-2; maybe TRBD1 (6 bases). The germline V gene encodes CDR1 MGHRA and CDR2 YSYEKL. CDR3 length equals 18 residues. V dropped 0 bases and J dropped 2 bases, with 19 bases sitting between them. This chain's CDR3 is CASSQDLSVGARNYGYTF. The DNA of the CDR3 is TGCGCCAGCAGCCAAGACTTATCGGTGGGGGCTAGGAACTATGGCTACACCTTC.

The chain recombines TRBV6-6 with TRBJ1-3; 9 bases line up with TRBD1. J was trimmed by 2 bases and V by 6 bases; bases with no gene match: 8. CDR3 length: 16 amino acids. Germline CDR1 reads MNHNY; CDR2 reads SVGAGI (reference sequence). CDR3 protein: CASRDTGGAAGNTIYF. Here the CDR3 DNA reads TGTGCCAGCAGAGATACAGGGGGCGCAGCTGGAAACACCATATATTTT.

The genes are TRBV27 and TRBJ2-5, with D maybe TRBD2 (6 bases). The CDR3 spans 15 residues. Germline loops: CDR1 MNHEY, CDR2 SMNVEV (reference sequence). Trimming took off 2 bases at V and 4 bases at J, with 14 bases between the two ends. The CDR3 loop is CASSLRPRGRETQYF. DNA for the CDR3: TGTGCCAGCAGTTTACGACCACGGGGGAGAGAGACCCAGTACTTC.

The J gene is TRBJ2-1, the V gene TRBV14, with D possibly matching TRBD2 (6 bases). This CDR3 comprises 15 residues. From germline, CDR1 is SGHDN and CDR2 FVKESK. With 4 bases removed from V and 3 bases from J, the gap between germline ends came to 13 bases. The CDR3 DNA reads TGTGCCAGCAGCCGATTAACCGGGAGCTACAATGAGCAGTTCTTC. Translation gives CASSRLTGSYNEQFF.

The chain recombines TRBV19 with TRBJ2-7; perhaps TRBD1 as D (6 bases). The length of the CDR3 is 16 residues. The ends were cut back, 1 base at V and 2 bases at J, with 15 bases in the middle. In germline, CDR1 is LNHDA, CDR2 SQIVND (reference sequence). The CDR3 DNA is TGTGCCAGTAGTATAGTGGGGACATCGGAAACCTACGAGCAGTACTTC. Its protein is CASSIVGTSETYEQYF.

The chain recombines TRBV5-5 with TRBJ2-6; D gene uncertain. The germline CDR1 and CDR2 sequences are SGHKS and YYEKEE (reference sequence). V lost 6 bases to trimming and J lost 4 bases, with 8 bases between them. This CDR3 region has 13 residues. This CDR3 reads CASTPLGANVLTF. CDR3 sequence (DNA): TGTGCCAGCACCCCCTTGGGGGCCAACGTCCTGACTTTC.

The J gene is TRBJ1-4, the V gene TRBV18; TRBD1 matches 10 bases. The trim removed 2 bases at V and 8 bases at J, leaving 5 bases unmatched. CDR3 length: 15 residues. The germline V gene encodes CDR1 KGHSH and CDR2 LQKENI. Here the CDR3 DNA reads TGTGCCAGCTCACCAGAGACAGGGGGCGAGGAAAAACTGTTTTTT. Protein sequence: CASSPETGGEEKLFF.

The chain has TRBV19 and TRBJ2-1; TRBD2 is a possible D gene (6 bases). This CDR3 comprises 14 residues. Per the germline V gene, CDR1 is LNHDA and CDR2 is SQIVND (reference sequence). V lost 3 bases to trimming and J lost 4 bases, with 10 bases between them. CDR3 sequence reads: CASSISGRYNEQFF. CDR3 DNA sequence: TGTGCCAGTAGTATTAGCGGAAGGTACAATGAGCAGTTCTTC. The variable domain in full, completed from reference TRBV19 and TRBJ2-1, reads DGGITQSPKYLFRKEGQNVTLSCEQNLNHDAMYWYRQDPGQGLRLIYYSQIVNDFQKGDIAEGYSVSREKKESFPLTVTSAQKNPTAFYLCASSISGRYNEQFFGPGTRLTVL.

The chain links TRBV2 to TRBJ2-3; a possible D gene is TRBD2 (5 bases). The CDR3 runs to 12 residues. Per the germline V gene, CDR1 is SNHLY and CDR2 is FYNNEI. Trimming cost V 9 bases and J 2 bases, with 9 bases left between them. The CDR3 coding sequence is TGTGCCAGTGTCGGACTCACAGATACGCAGTATTTT. It translates to CASVGLTDTQYF.

This chain uses TRBV3-1 (or the pseudogene TRBV3-2) with TRBJ2-5; 9 positions match TRBD2. CDR3 length equals 17 residues. Losses at the gene ends were 3 bases for V and 4 bases for J; bases not matched to a gene: 12. Germline CDR1 is LGHDT and CDR2 is YNNKEL (reference sequence). In nucleotides, the CDR3 is TGTGCCAGCAGCCACCAATTCATGGCGGGGGGGAGAGAGACCCAGTACTTC. It specifies CASSHQFMAGGRETQYF.

This clone came up a few times. This chain links TRBV7-3 with TRBJ2-1; TRBD1 aligns across 8 bases. The ends lost 5 bases at V and 8 bases at J; junction bases unmatched: 11. The CDR3 totals 15 residues. Germline CDR1 is SGHTA and CDR2 is FQGTGA. The CDR3 sequence: CASSQEGQVAYEQFF. The CDR3 DNA is TGTGCCAGCAGCCAGGAGGGACAGGTAGCGTATGAGCAGTTCTTC.

The V and J genes are TRBV3-1 (or the pseudogene TRBV3-2) and TRBJ2-7, with a weak D call TRBD1 (5 bases). The CDR3 runs to 17 residues. Trimming stripped 0 bases from V and 4 bases from J, with 19 bases between. Germline CDR1 reads LGHDT; CDR2 reads YNNKEL (reference sequence). CDR3 nucleotide sequence: TGTGCCAGCAGCCAAGATAGGGCAGGGCGAAATTTTTACGAGCAGTACTTC. It specifies CASSQDRAGRNFYEQYF.

This rearrangement joins TRBV5-6 to TRBJ2-7; the match to TRBD1 covers 7 bases. The V and J ends lost 3 bases and 7 bases, in that order; junction bases with no gene match: 4. The CDR3 contains 12 residues. Looked up from germline, CDR1 is SGHDT and CDR2 is YYEEEE. The CDR3 nucleotides read TGTGCCAGCAGCTCGACAGGGCGGGAGCAGTACTTC. Encoded protein: CASSSTGREQYF.

The chain combines TRBV19 with TRBJ1-2; TRBD1 matches at 9 bases. Germline V gives CDR1 LNHDA, CDR2 SQIVND (reference sequence). V was pared by 5 bases and J by 6 bases, with 7 bases of the junction left unmatched. The CDR3 covers 14 residues. In DNA, the CDR3 is TGTGCCAGTAGTGACGGGACAGGGCGGGATGGCTACACCTTC. Amino acid sequence: CASSDGTGRDGYTF.

This sequence joins TRBV19 and TRBJ1-5, with 9 bases fitting TRBD1. Germline assignment: CDR1 LNHDA and CDR2 SQIVND (reference sequence). The CDR3 spans 16 residues. The trim removed 3 bases at V and 6 bases at J, leaving 9 bases unmatched. The CDR3 here is CASSMSGDRVSQPQHF. The CDR3 bases are TGTGCCAGTAGTATGTCCGGGGACAGGGTGAGTCAGCCCCAGCATTTT.

This sequence joins TRBV3-1 (or the pseudogene TRBV3-2) and TRBJ2-1, with TRBD2 matching 9 bases. This CDR3 contains 17 residues. After removal of 5 bases from V and 3 bases from J, the junction contained 11 bases not matched to a gene. CDR1 LGHDT and CDR2 YNNKEL come from the germline V gene (reference sequence). The DNA for the CDR3 is TGTGCCAGCAGCGCCCCCTCCCCTAGCGGGAACTACAATGAGCAGTTCTTC. This sequence encodes CASSAPSPSGNYNEQFF.

This chain connects TRBV4-1 to TRBJ1-1, with a tentative D call TRBD1 (5 bases). The CDR3 is 14 residues long. Germline assignment: CDR1 MGHRA and CDR2 YSYEKL. The ends were cut back, 6 bases at V and 5 bases at J, with 16 bases in the middle. In DNA, the CDR3 is TGCGCCAGCAGGGAAGGGGTCTTAAGGACTGAAGCTTTCTTT. This encodes CASREGVLRTEAFF.

The rearrangement uses TRBV6-5 and TRBJ2-3, with 9 bases fitting TRBD2. From germline, CDR1 is MNHEY and CDR2 SVGAGI. The V segment lost 2 bases and the J segment 3 bases; nucleotides outside the gene matches: 6. The CDR3 contains 16 residues. The chain's CDR3 is CASSYAAGGRTDTQYF. The CDR3 region has the DNA TGTGCCAGCAGTTACGCAGCGGGAGGAAGGACAGATACGCAGTATTTT.

This chain uses TRBV9 with TRBJ2-2; 7 bases are a match to TRBD2. V dropped 0 bases and J dropped 13; count of bases not matched to a gene: 3. The CDR3 contains 12 residues. Looked up from germline, CDR1 is SGDLS and CDR2 is YYNGEE. The CDR3: CASSVGGGMLFF. CDR3 coding DNA: TGTGCCAGCAGCGTAGGGGGAGGGATGCTGTTTTTT.

The chain links TRBV7-9 to TRBJ2-3; 10 positions agree with TRBD2. Germline assignment: CDR1 SEHNR and CDR2 FQNEAQ (reference sequence). V shed 5 bases, J shed 5 bases, and the junction held 10 bases outside the gene matches. This CDR3 is built from 16 residues. CDR3 nucleotides: TGTGCCAGCAGCGGCGGAGCGGGGGGGCTGAAAGATACGCAGTATTTT. It encodes CASSGGAGGLKDTQYF.

The rearrangement joins TRBV19 to TRBJ2-7; D possibly corresponds to TRBD1 (6 bases). The V end was cut by 1 base, the J end by 7 bases, with 11 bases between. CDR1 and CDR2 (germline): LNHDA, SQIVND (reference sequence). This CDR3 is 13 amino acids long. The CDR3 DNA is TGTGCCAGTAGTATAGGCGACAGGAGGGAGCAGTACTTC. As protein: CASSIGDRREQYF.

The CDR3 spells CASSPDRNNQPQHF. The CDR3 nucleotides are TGTGCCAGCAGCCCGGACAGGAACAATCAGCCCCAGCATTTT. The V gene is TRBV7-2, the J gene TRBJ1-5; TRBD1 matches 7 bases. J was trimmed by 3 bases and V by 5 bases; bases with no gene match: 4. Germline V gives CDR1 SGHTA, CDR2 FQGNSA. The CDR3 contains 14 residues.

This chain connects TRBV11-2 to TRBJ2-3; D call uncertain. CDR1 and CDR2 from the germline V gene are SGHAT and FQNNGV. CDR3 length: 15 residues. Trimming took 4 bases from V and 5 from J, leaving 16 bases between them. CDR3 loop: CASSSHALPGDTQYF. The CDR3 DNA sequence: TGTGCCAGCAGCTCCCACGCCCTACCTGGAGATACGCAGTATTTT.

V usage is TRBV18 and J usage is TRBJ2-2; D unclear. The CDR3 is 15 residues long. The V gene's germline CDR1 is KGHSH and CDR2 LQKENI. V lost 6 bases and J lost 0, with 11 bases in between. CDR3 loop: CASSPSTANTGELFF. CDR3 in DNA: TGTGCCAGCTCCCCCTCGACTGCGAACACCGGGGAGCTGTTTTTT.